The 25 T cell receptor beta chains below all came from one sample that was sequenced in a study of blood T cell repertoires in COVID-19. Generated by immunoSEQ multiplex PCR, the TCRdb table keeps only in-frame clones and is missing some. The table lists approximately 270,000 clones, around nine tenths of them singletons. The sample taken for sequencing was peripheral blood. The receptors shown here come from a man aged 35 to 55 with active or convalescent COVID-19.

This clone has a single count. The chain combines TRBV3-1 (or the pseudogene TRBV3-2) with TRBJ2-1; D unresolved. The germline V and J ends were trimmed by 0 bases and 8 bases, with 11 bases remaining between them. This CDR3 region has 14 residues. Germline V gene sequence: CDR1 LGHDT, CDR2 YNNKEL (reference sequence). The CDR3 DNA sequence: TGTGCCAGCAGCCAAGATGCAGCTGAGGATGAGCAGTTCTTC. The encoded protein is CASSQDAAEDEQFF.

The chain has TRBV12-2 and TRBJ1-6; the table's D call of TRBD1 was not tested on the DNA. TRBV12-2 is labeled a pseudogene. CDR3 length equals 18 residues. The CDR3 sequence is CASRLRSTDTSYNSPLHF. The CDR3 DNA follows: TGTGCAAGTCGACTCAGATCGACAGATACCTCCTATAATTCACCCCTCCACTTT.

The chain combines TRBV7-3 with TRBJ2-2; 8 bases are shared with TRBD2. The CDR3 is 15 residues long. J was trimmed by 3 bases and V by 2 bases; bases with no gene match: 2. Germline CDR1 reads SGHTA; CDR2 reads FQGTGA. The CDR3 region is CASSLAGGYTGELFF. The CDR3 DNA sequence: TGTGCCAGCAGCTTAGCGGGGGGTTACACCGGGGAGCTGTTTTTT.

The chain has TRBV6-5 and TRBJ1-2, with D hard to call. V was cut by 2 bases and J by 4 bases, with 5 bases left in between. CDR3 length equals 12 residues. Per the germline V gene, CDR1 is MNHEY and CDR2 is SVGAGI. CDR3 region: CASSYGTYGYTF. The CDR3 DNA reads as TGTGCCAGCAGTTACGGCACCTATGGCTACACCTTC.

The J gene is TRBJ2-1, the V gene TRBV29-1; D might be TRBD1 (5 bases). Germline V gene sequence: CDR1 SQVTM, CDR2 ANQGSEA. Deletions cut 4 bases from V and 8 bases from J, with 12 bases between. The length of the CDR3 is 12 residues. The CDR3 protein is CSVVTWGDEQFF. CDR3 coding DNA: TGCAGCGTTGTAACTTGGGGCGATGAGCAGTTCTTC.

The gene calls are TRBV24-1 and TRBJ2-5; TRBD1 matches 12 bases. CDR3 length: 19 residues. Germline CDR1 is KGHDR and CDR2 is SFDVKD. Losses at the gene ends were 4 bases for V and 5 bases for J; bases not matched to a gene: 16. CDR3 nucleotides: TGTGCCACCAGTGACAGAGCCCCGGGACAGGGGGCGGGAAGGGAGACCCAGTACTTC. This sequence encodes CATSDRAPGQGAGRETQYF.

The chain is built from TRBV6-6 and TRBJ1-4, with D unresolved. This CDR3 comprises 15 residues. The germline V and J ends were trimmed by 0 bases and 1 base, with 6 bases remaining between them. Germline values: CDR1 MNHNY, CDR2 SVGAGI (reference sequence). This CDR3 reads CASSYSRGTNEKLFF. CDR3 DNA: TGTGCCAGCAGTTACTCGCGGGGAACTAATGAAAAACTGTTTTTT.

This clone has a handful of counts. Other nucleotide sequences from this sample produce the same CDR3. The gene calls are TRBV25-1 and TRBJ1-2, with D maybe TRBD1 (5 bases). The CDR3 has 13 residues. The germline V gene has CDR1 MGHDK and CDR2 SYGVNS. V was clipped by 8 bases and J by 8 bases, with 18 bases between them. The CDR3 DNA is TGTGCCAGCTCACCACGCGGGGGGTCCGGCTACACCTTC. It codes for CASSPRGGSGYTF.

The chain uses TRBV5-1 and TRBJ1-4; the match to TRBD1 covers 8 bases. Germline loops: CDR1 SGHRS, CDR2 YFSETQ. Trimming took 4 bases from V and 8 from J; bases not matched to a gene: 13. The CDR3 length is 16 residues. The CDR3 DNA sequence: TGCGCCAGCAGCAGTACCGGACAGGGCGGGCGGGAAAAACTGTTTTTT. Encoded protein: CASSSTGQGGREKLFF.

The chain carries TRBV12-3 or TRBV12-4 and TRBJ1-1; possible D gene TRBD1, 5 bases. V lost 3 bases, J lost 6 bases, and 11 bases lay in between. CDR3 length equals 13 residues. CDR3 protein: CASSLGTRAEAFF. The CDR3 bases are TGTGCCAGCAGTTTGGGAACCAGGGCTGAAGCTTTCTTT.

V is TRBV6-1 and J is TRBJ1-5; tentatively, D is TRBD1 (5 bases). Germline CDR1 is MNHNS and CDR2 is SASEGT. Trimming shortened V by 2 bases and J by 6 bases, and 11 bases separated the two germline ends. The CDR3 loop spans 14 amino acids. CDR3 sequence (DNA): TGTGCCAGCAGTGAACGAGGGGAGGGTCAGCCCCAGCATTTT. This translates into CASSERGEGQPQHF.

The chain employs TRBV30 and TRBJ2-1, with D uncertain. The ends were cut back, 2 bases at V and 4 bases at J, with 9 bases in the middle. The CDR3 is 13 amino acids. The V gene's germline CDR1 is GTSNPN and CDR2 SVGIG (reference sequence). As DNA, the CDR3 is TGTGCCTGGAGTCTAATAGAGTACAATGAGCAGTTCTTC. Its translation: CAWSLIEYNEQFF. Together with reference TRBV30 and TRBJ2-1, the CDR3 gives the full variable domain: SQTIHQWPATLVQPVGSPLSLECTVEGTSNPNLYWYRQAAGRGLQLLFYSVGIGQISSEVPQNLSASRPQDRQFILSSKKLLLSDSGFYLCAWSLIEYNEQFFGPGTRLTVL.

The V and J genes are TRBV20-1 and TRBJ2-5; D is possibly TRBD2 (5 bases). Germline CDR1 and CDR2: DFQATT and SNEGSKA (reference sequence). CDR3 length: 14 amino acids. The V end lost 3 bases, the J end lost 4 bases, and 15 bases lay between the germline ends. CDR3 DNA sequence: TGCAGTGCTAGTGTGCCCGGAGGTCGAGAGACCCAGTACTTC. Its protein product is CSASVPGGRETQYF.

The rearrangement links TRBV3-1 (or the pseudogene TRBV3-2) to TRBJ1-2; TRBD1 matches 7 bases. V trimming: 0 bases; J trimming: 4 bases; junction bases outside the gene matches: 5. Germline V gene sequence: CDR1 LGHDT, CDR2 YNNKEL (reference sequence). This CDR3 spans 15 amino acids. The CDR3 loop is CASSQDQHRGYGYTF. DNA of the CDR3: TGTGCCAGCAGCCAAGATCAGCACAGGGGCTATGGCTACACCTTC.

The genes are TRBV7-9 and TRBJ1-3, with 7 bases identical to TRBD1. The CDR3 covers 16 residues. With V trimmed by 4 bases and J by 2 bases, 8 bases remained unmatched. CDR1 is SEHNR and CDR2 is FQNEAQ in the germline V gene (reference sequence). In DNA form, the CDR3 reads TGTGCCAGCAGCTCCCGACAGGGAAGGCCTGGAAACACCATATATTTT. Translated, it gives CASSSRQGRPGNTIYF.

J is TRBJ1-1 and V is TRBV5-6, with D tentatively TRBD1 (5 bases). Trimming left V 0 bases short and J 0 bases short, with 12 bases between. The germline V gene encodes CDR1 SGHDT and CDR2 YYEEEE. The CDR3 is 16 residues long. As DNA, the CDR3 is TGTGCCAGCAGCTTGGTGGCAGGGCTTTTGAACACTGAAGCTTTCTTT. As protein: CASSLVAGLLNTEAFF.

The chain carries TRBV30 and TRBJ2-7, with D tentatively TRBD2 (6 bases). CDR1 and CDR2 from the germline V gene are GTSNPN and SVGIG (reference sequence). Trimming cost V 1 base and J 9 bases, with 22 bases left between them. The CDR3 is 15 amino acids. The CDR3 is CAWSAARDSREVQYF. The CDR3 bases are TGTGCCTGGAGTGCCGCCAGGGACTCGAGGGAGGTGCAGTACTTC.

DNA of the CDR3: TGTGCCAGCAGCTCCAGAACAGGGTCTGGGGCCAACGTCCTGACTTTC. Its protein product is CASSSRTGSGANVLTF. The J gene is TRBJ2-6, the V gene TRBV7-6, with D tentatively TRBD1 (6 bases). Germline V gene data show CDR1 as SGHVS and CDR2 as FNYEAQ. Trimming removed 4 bases at V and 1 base at J, with 11 bases between. This CDR3 comprises 16 residues.

The chain links TRBV25-1 to TRBJ1-1; D unclear. The CDR3 runs to 14 residues. CDR1 and CDR2 (germline): MGHDK, SYGVNS. Trimming shortened V by 2 bases and J by 1 base, and 8 bases separated the two germline ends. This CDR3 reads CASSEGPENTEAFF. For the CDR3, the DNA is TGTGCCAGCAGTGAAGGGCCGGAGAACACTGAAGCTTTCTTT.

This chain joins TRBV5-1 and TRBJ2-3; D may be TRBD1 (7 bases). CDR3 length equals 15 residues. V was shortened by 3 bases and J by 3 bases, with 14 bases between the two germline ends. Germline V CDR1 and CDR2: SGHRS, YFSETQ. The CDR3 region has the DNA TGCGCCAGCAGCTCGATGACAGGGAGGACAGATACGCAGTATTTT. Protein sequence: CASSSMTGRTDTQYF.

The CDR3 coding sequence is TGTGCCACCAGTGATCGGGACAGCACTGAAGCTTTCTTT. It yields the protein CATSDRDSTEAFF. The gene calls are TRBV24-1 and TRBJ1-1; TRBD1 agrees at 7 bases. V shed 3 bases, J shed 4 bases, and the junction held 1 base outside the gene matches. The CDR3 totals 13 residues. The V gene's germline CDR1 is KGHDR and CDR2 SFDVKD.

This chain connects TRBV7-2 to TRBJ2-3; D is unresolved. V dropped 0 bases and J dropped 10 bases, with 8 bases sitting between them. The CDR3 runs to 12 residues. Germline-derived CDR1 and CDR2 are SGHTA and FQGNSA. The CDR3 loop is CASSLASPAQYF. For the CDR3, the DNA is TGTGCCAGCAGCTTAGCTAGCCCGGCGCAGTATTTT.

This chain connects TRBV27 to TRBJ2-7, with 11 bases identical to TRBD1. The CDR3 length is 13 residues. V gave up 3 bases and J gave up 8 bases; unmatched junction bases: 3. Germline loops: CDR1 MNHEY, CDR2 SMNVEV (reference sequence). The CDR3 sequence is CASSLGTGGKQYF. The CDR3 nucleotides read TGTGCCAGCAGTTTGGGGACAGGGGGGAAGCAGTACTTC.

The gene calls are TRBV6-5 and TRBJ2-7; TRBD2 matches 8 bases. The CDR3 runs 15 residues. V trimming: 4 bases; J trimming: 2 bases; junction bases outside the gene matches: 7. The germline gives CDR1 MNHEY, CDR2 SVGAGI. The CDR3 here is CASSLAGRSAYEQYF. The CDR3 DNA follows: TGTGCCAGCAGTTTAGCGGGGCGAAGCGCCTACGAGCAGTACTTC.

This chain uses TRBV9 with TRBJ1-3; 9 nucleotides line up with TRBD1. There are 16 residues in the CDR3. Germline CDR1 reads SGDLS; CDR2 reads YYNGEE. Trimming at V came to 4 bases and at J to 1 base, leaving 6 bases not matched to a gene. CDR3 amino acids: CASSPQGASSGNTIYF. The DNA of the CDR3 is TGTGCCAGCAGCCCACAGGGGGCGTCATCTGGAAACACCATATATTTT.